The TCR beta chain described here comes from a study of OX40 agonist ivuxolimab in advanced cancers. Notes on the study in general: Averaged across samples, CD8+ T cells carried more expanded clones than CD4+ did.

Collection of blood occurred at baseline, at cycle 4 day 1, and at cycle 7 day 1. This CDR3 comprises 18 residues. In germline, CDR1 is MDHEN, CDR2 SYDVKM. V shed 5 bases and J 0 bases; nucleotides not matched to a gene: 10. On this clone: Its specificity is not known.

Sequencing used immunoSEQ multiplex PCR; TCRdb keeps in-frame clones, though not all of them. The sample contains approximately 60,000 clones, approximately 80% of which appear only once. This specimen consisted of CD4+ or CD8+ T cells sorted from blood, obtained in a trial of the OX40 agonist ivuxolimab. The sequence derives from an adult with an advanced solid tumor such as melanoma, head and neck, liver or kidney cancer. The chain couples TRBV28 to TRBJ1-6; 7 positions agree with TRBD1. CDR3 residues: CASSPFGTASSYNSPLHF. The CDR3 DNA reads as TGTGCCAGCAGTCCTTTCGGGACAGCGAGCTCCTATAATTCACCCCTCCACTTT.